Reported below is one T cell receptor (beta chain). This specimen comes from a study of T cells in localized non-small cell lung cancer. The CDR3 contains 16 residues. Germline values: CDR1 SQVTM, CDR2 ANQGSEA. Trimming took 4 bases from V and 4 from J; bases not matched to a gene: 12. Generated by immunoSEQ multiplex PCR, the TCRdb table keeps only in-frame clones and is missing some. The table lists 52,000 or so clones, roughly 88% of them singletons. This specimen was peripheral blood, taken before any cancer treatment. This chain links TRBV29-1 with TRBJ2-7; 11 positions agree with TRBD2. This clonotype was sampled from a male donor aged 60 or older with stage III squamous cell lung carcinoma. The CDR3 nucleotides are TGCAGCGTTGTGATTAGCGGGAGGGCTAGTAGATACGAGCAGTACTTC. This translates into CSVVISGRASRYEQYF.